This entry features one T cell receptor (beta chain) sequence. The clone's antigen remains unknown. Per-base quality was not reported, and no clone a single base away is much larger than it. Taken from the germline V gene, the CDR1 and CDR2 loops are MGHDK and SYGVNS. The CDR3 goes from the cysteine to the phenylalanine over 14 residues. Here the CDR3 DNA is all that survives: 42 bases in frame from base 1. V is pruned by 3 bases and J by 4 bases, leaving 1 base of the junction without a gene match. These data originate in a study of human T cells and chemical hapten exposure (dated by TCRdb to the early 2020s). Regarding the complete study: For sensitization, 2% DPC in acetone was applied to an approximately 2 cm by approximately 2 cm area of upper inner arm skin. Throughout the study period of about 25 weeks, patients also received therapeutic DPC doses to the scalp every week. Patch testing was done on the upper back using Finn chambers containing 0.01% DPC, and results were scored after 6 days according to International Contact Dermatitis Research Group standards. Most of the patients in the cohort were female, and the cohort covered alopecia areata with under or over 50% scalp involvement, alopecia totalis and alopecia universalis. Libraries were pooled for sequencing, and variation in per-sample TCR yields was attributed mainly to small differences in library volumes within the pool. This study followed changes in the peripheral blood TCR repertoire in vivo during primary and secondary sensitization of alopecia patients to the hapten diphenylcyclopropenone (DPC). Blood was sampled from patients pre-sensitization (week 0) and at 2, 6 and about 24 weeks after DPC sensitization. Under 30 alopecia patients gave blood for TCR sequencing at one to four time points (pre-sensitization, 2, 6 and 24 weeks). Study-level results and caveats: Repeated subsampling changed both the strength of the expansion versus patch-test correlation and the threshold at which that correlation became significant. Compared with pre-sensitization or healthy control sets, expanded TCRs formed significantly more large CDR3 similarity clusters, which is consistent with antigen-driven responses. DPC sensitization did not change the number of TCRs with a frequency above 1 in 1000, and there was no evidence of changes in global repertoire structure. The number of PT1 expanded TCRs positively correlated with patch test score, significant at thresholds 8, 16 and 32 but not 4. All patients had alopecia, a presumed autoimmune disease, so their immune response might differ from that of healthy individuals.

Interpreted using the paper, the time point label stands for: patch test 1, 2 weeks after DPC sensitization. Sample treatment or condition, as interpreted from the label and publication: therapeutic diphenylcyclopropenone sensitization with weekly scalp DPC. At every patch-test visit, the blood draw took place before the patch test was put on. Patients were eligible if aged 18 to 70, diagnosed with alopecia and judged suitable for DPC therapy, and pregnant patients were excluded. Total RNA was extracted from unfractionated whole blood collected in Tempus Blood RNA tubes. Library construction relied on RACE. The sequencer listed for this sample is NextSeq 500. During library preparation, unique molecular identifiers were attached to individual cDNA molecules so that TCRs could be counted quantitatively and reproducibly. For every blood RNA sample, sequencing covered both the TCR alpha and TCR beta chains. As for the original processing: A median of roughly 100,000 TCRs per sample was observed, with a range of roughly 20,000 to 700,000. V, J and CDR3 annotation of the TCR reads was performed with the Decombinator software suite. Every sample was subsampled to the same number of TCRs (28,000) for the PS versus PT1 abundance plots. Expanded TCRs were defined as absent before sensitization and observed at least eight times at the 2-week time point. TCRdb ran its own pipeline on the public reads, namely fastp trimming at Q25 and MiXCR clone calling, and kept in-frame beta chains. Each CDR3 protein gets just one entry, which takes the most common genes and DNA from the rows behind it. The V and J calls and clone size come from TCRdb's table, not from the authors' own analysis. The table for this sample lists 180,000 or so distinct CDR3 sequences; 14% of them were counted only once. 1.5% to 2% of the sample goes to the ten largest clones.

Here the chain combines TRBV25-1 and TRBJ1-5; TRBD1 fits 9 bases in the junction. Here the sequenced sample was whole blood, taken in connection with sensitization to the hapten diphenylcyclopropenone (DPC). The receptor was derived from a woman in her 30s with alopecia areata. Some clones in this sample may be carry-over from other donors' samples. In nucleotide form, the sequence is TGTGCCAGCAGTGACGGACAGGGGAATCAGCCCCAGCATTTT. This encodes CASSDGQGNQPQHF.